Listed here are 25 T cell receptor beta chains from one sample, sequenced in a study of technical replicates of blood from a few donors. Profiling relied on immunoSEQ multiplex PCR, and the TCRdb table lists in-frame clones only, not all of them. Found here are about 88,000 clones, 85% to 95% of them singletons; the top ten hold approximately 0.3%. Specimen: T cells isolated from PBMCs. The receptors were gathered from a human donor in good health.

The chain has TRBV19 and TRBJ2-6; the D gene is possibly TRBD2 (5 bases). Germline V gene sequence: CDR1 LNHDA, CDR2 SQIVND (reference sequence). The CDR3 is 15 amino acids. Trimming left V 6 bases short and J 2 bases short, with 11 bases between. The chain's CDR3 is CASSPMRAGANVLTF. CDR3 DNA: TGTGCCAGTAGCCCCATGAGGGCTGGGGCCAACGTCCTGACTTTC. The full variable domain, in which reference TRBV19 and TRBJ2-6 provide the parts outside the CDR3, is DGGITQSPKYLFRKEGQNVTLSCEQNLNHDAMYWYRQDPGQGLRLIYYSQIVNDFQKGDIAEGYSVSREKKESFPLTVTSAQKNPTAFYLCASSPMRAGANVLTFGAGSRLTVL.

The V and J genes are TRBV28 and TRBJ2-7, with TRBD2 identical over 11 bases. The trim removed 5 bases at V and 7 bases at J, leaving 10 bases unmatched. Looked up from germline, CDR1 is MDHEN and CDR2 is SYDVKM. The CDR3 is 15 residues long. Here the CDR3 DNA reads TGTGCCAGCAGTCAAACTAGCGGGAGACAGCGGGAGCAGTACTTC. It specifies CASSQTSGRQREQYF.

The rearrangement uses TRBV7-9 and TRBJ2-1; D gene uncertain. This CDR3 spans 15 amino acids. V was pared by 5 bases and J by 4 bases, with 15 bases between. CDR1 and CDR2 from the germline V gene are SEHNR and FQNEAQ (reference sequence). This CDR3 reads CASSPRLSRYNEQFF. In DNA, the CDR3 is TGTGCCAGCAGCCCTAGACTTAGTCGATACAATGAGCAGTTCTTC.

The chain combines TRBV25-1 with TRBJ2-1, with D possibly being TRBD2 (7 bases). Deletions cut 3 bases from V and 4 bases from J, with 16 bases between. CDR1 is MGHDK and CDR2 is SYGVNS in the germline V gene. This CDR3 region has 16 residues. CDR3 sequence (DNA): TGTGCCAGCAGTGAGGAGGGGGGGGTCCATTACAATGAGCAGTTCTTC. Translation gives CASSEEGGVHYNEQFF.

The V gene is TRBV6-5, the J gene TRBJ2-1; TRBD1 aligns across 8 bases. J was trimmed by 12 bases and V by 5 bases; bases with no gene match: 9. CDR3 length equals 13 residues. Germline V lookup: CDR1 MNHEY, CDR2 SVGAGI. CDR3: CASSTTGARGQFF. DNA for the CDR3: TGTGCCAGCAGTACGACAGGGGCCCGGGGGCAGTTCTTC.

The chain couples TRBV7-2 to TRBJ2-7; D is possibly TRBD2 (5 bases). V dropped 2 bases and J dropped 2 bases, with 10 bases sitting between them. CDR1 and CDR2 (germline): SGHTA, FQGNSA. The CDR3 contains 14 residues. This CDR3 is CASSLSGSAYEQYF. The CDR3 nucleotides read TGTGCCAGCAGCTTATCGGGGAGTGCCTACGAGCAGTACTTC. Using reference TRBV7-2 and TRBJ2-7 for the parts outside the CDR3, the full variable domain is GAGVSQSPSNKVTEKGKDVELRCDPISGHTALYWYRQSLGQGLEFLIYFQGNSAPDKSGLPSDRFSAERTGGSVSTLTIQRTQQEDSAVYLCASSLSGSAYEQYFGPGTRLTVT.

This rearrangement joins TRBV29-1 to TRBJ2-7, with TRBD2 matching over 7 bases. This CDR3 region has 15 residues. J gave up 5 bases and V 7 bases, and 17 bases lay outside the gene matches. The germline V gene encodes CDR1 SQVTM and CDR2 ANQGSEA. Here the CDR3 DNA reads TGCAGCGCCCTCCCGATGGGCGGGAGAGTGGACGAGCAGTACTTC. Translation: CSALPMGGRVDEQYF.

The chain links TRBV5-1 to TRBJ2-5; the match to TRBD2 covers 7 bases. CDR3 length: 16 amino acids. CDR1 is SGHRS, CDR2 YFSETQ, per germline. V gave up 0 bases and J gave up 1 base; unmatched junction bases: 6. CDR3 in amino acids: CASSLAARGGQETQYF. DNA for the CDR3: TGCGCCAGCAGCTTGGCCGCGCGCGGGGGCCAAGAGACCCAGTACTTC. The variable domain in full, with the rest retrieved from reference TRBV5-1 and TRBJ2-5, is KAGVTQTPRYLIKTRGQQVTLSCSPISGHRSVSWYQQTPGQGLQFLFEYFSETQRNKGNFPGRFSGRQFSNSRSEMNVSTLELGDSALYLCASSLAARGGQETQYFGPGTRLLVL.

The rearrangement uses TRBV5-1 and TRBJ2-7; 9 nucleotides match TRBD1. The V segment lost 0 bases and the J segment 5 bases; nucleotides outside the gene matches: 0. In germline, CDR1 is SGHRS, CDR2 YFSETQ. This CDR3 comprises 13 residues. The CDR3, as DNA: TGCGCCAGCAGCTTGGGACAGGGGGACGAGCAGTACTTC. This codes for CASSLGQGDEQYF.

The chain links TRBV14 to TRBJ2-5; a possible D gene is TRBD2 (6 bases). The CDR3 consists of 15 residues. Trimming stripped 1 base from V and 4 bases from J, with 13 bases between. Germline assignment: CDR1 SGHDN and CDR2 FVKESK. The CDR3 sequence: CASSQGFTSRETQYF. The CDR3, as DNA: TGTGCCAGCAGCCAAGGATTCACTAGCAGAGAGACCCAGTACTTC.

DNA for the CDR3: TGCGCCAGCAGCTTGGGGACAGGGGTAGATGGCTACACCTTC. Amino acids: CASSLGTGVDGYTF. The chain has TRBV5-1 and TRBJ1-2; 9 positions agree with TRBD1. With 0 bases clipped from V and 6 bases from J, the junction kept 3 bases outside the gene matches. Looked up from germline, CDR1 is SGHRS and CDR2 is YFSETQ. The CDR3 sequence is 14 residues long. The whole variable domain, filled in from reference TRBV5-1 and TRBJ1-2, reads KAGVTQTPRYLIKTRGQQVTLSCSPISGHRSVSWYQQTPGQGLQFLFEYFSETQRNKGNFPGRFSGRQFSNSRSEMNVSTLELGDSALYLCASSLGTGVDGYTFGSGTRLTVV.

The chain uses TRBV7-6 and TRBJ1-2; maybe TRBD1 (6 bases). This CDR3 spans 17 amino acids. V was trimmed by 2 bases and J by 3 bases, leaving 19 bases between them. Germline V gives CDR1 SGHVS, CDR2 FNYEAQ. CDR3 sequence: CASSLPPYPAGDYGYTF. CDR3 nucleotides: TGTGCCAGCAGCTTACCACCCTACCCAGCAGGGGACTATGGCTACACCTTC. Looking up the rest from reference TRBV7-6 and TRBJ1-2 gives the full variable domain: GAGVSQSPRYKVTKRGQDVALRCDPISGHVSLYWYRQALGQGPEFLTYFNYEAQQDKSGLPNDRFSAERPEGSISTLTIQRTEQRDSAMYRCASSLPPYPAGDYGYTFGSGTRLTVV.

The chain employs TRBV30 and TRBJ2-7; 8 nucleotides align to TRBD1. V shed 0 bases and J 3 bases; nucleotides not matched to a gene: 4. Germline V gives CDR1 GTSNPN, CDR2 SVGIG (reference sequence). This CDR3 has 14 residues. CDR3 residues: CAWSVGGQDYEQYF. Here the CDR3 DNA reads TGTGCCTGGAGTGTCGGGGGACAGGACTACGAGCAGTACTTC.

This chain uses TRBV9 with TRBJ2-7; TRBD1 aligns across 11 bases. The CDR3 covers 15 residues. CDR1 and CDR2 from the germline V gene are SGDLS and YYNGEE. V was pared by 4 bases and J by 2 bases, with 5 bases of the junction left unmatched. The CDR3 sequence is CASSPWDRGAYEQYF. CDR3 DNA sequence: TGTGCCAGCAGCCCGTGGGACAGGGGGGCCTACGAGCAGTACTTC.

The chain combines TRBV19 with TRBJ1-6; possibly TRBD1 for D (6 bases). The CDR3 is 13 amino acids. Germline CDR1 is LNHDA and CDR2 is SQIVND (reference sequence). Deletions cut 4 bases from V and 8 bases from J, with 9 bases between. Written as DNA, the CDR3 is TGTGCCAGTAGTACAGGACAGTATTCACCCCTCCACTTT. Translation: CASSTGQYSPLHF.

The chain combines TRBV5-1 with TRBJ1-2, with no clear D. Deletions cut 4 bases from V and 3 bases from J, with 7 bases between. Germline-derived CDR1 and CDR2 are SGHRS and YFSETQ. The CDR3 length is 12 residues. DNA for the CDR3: TGCGCCAGCAGCCACGGGGACTATGGCTACACCTTC. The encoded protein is CASSHGDYGYTF.

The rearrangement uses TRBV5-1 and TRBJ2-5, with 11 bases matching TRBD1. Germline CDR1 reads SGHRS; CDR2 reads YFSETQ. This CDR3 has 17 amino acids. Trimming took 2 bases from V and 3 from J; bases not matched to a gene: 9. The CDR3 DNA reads TGCGCCAGCAGCTTCCTGGGGACAGGGGGTCTTGAAGAGACCCAGTACTTC. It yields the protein CASSFLGTGGLEETQYF.

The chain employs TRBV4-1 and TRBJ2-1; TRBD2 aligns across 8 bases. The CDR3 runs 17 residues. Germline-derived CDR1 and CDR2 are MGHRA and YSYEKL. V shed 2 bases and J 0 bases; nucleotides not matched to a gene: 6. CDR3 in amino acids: CASSQRAGDTSYNEQFF. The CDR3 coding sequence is TGCGCCAGCAGCCAACGAGCGGGAGATACCTCCTACAATGAGCAGTTCTTC.

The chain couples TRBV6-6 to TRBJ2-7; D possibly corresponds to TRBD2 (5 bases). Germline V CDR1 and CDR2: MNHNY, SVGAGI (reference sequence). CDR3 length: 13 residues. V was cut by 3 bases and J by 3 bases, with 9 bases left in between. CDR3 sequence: CASSYLGLYEQYF. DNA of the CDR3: TGTGCCAGCAGTTATCTTGGACTCTACGAGCAGTACTTC.

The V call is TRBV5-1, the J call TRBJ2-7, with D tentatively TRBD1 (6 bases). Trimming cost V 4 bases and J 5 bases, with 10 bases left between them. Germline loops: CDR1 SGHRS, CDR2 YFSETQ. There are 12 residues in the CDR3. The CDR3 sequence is CASSPQGDEQYF. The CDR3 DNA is TGCGCCAGCAGCCCACAGGGCGACGAGCAGTACTTC.

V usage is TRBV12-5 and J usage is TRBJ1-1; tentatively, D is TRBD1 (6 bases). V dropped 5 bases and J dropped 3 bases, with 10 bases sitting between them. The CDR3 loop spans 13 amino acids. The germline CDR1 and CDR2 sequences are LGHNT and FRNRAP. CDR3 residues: CASGAGQYTEAFF. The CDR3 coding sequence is TGTGCTAGTGGTGCCGGACAGTACACTGAAGCTTTCTTT.

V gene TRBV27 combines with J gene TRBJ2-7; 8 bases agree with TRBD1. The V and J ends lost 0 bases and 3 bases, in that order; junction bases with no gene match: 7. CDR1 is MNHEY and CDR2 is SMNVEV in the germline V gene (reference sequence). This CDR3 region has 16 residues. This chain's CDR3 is CASSLSGQGAYYEQYF. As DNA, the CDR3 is TGTGCCAGCAGTTTATCAGGGCAGGGGGCTTACTACGAGCAGTACTTC.

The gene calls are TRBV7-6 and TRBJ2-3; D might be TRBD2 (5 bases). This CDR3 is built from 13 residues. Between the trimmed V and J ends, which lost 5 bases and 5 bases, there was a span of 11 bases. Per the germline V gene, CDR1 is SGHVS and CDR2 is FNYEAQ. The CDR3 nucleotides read TGTGCCAGCAGCGCCCGGGCGGGAGATACGCAGTATTTT. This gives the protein CASSARAGDTQYF.

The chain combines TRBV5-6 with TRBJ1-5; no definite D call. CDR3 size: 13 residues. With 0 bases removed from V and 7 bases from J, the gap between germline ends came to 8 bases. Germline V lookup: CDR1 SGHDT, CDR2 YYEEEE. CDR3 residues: CASSLGKEQPQHF. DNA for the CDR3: TGTGCCAGCAGCTTGGGAAAGGAGCAGCCCCAGCATTTT.

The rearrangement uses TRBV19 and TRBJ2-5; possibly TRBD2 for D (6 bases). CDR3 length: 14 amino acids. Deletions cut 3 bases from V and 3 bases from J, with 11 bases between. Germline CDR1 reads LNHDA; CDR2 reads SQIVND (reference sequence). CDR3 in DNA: TGTGCCAGTAGTATTAGCGGATCAAAAGAGACCCAGTACTTC. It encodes CASSISGSKETQYF.